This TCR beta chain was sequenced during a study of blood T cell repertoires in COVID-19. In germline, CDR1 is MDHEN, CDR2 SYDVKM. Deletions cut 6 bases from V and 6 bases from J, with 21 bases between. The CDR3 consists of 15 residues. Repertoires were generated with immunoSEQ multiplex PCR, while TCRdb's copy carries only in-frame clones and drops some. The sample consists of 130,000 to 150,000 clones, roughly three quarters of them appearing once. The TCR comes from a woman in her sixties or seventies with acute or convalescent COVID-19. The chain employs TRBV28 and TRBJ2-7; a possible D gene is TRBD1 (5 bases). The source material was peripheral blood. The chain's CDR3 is CASSIRWPRVLEQYF. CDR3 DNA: TGTGCCAGCAGCATCCGCTGGCCCAGGGTGCTCGAGCAGTACTTC.